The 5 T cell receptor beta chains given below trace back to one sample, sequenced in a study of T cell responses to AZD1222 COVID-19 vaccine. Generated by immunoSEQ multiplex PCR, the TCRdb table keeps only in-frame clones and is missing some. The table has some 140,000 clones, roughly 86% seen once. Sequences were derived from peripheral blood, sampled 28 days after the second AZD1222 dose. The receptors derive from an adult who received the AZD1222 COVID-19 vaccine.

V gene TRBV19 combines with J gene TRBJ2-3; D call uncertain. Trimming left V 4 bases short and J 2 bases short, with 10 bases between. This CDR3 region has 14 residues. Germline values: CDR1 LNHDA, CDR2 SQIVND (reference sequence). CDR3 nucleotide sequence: TGTGCCAGTAGTACGAGACTTACCACAGATACGCAGTATTTT. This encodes CASSTRLTTDTQYF.

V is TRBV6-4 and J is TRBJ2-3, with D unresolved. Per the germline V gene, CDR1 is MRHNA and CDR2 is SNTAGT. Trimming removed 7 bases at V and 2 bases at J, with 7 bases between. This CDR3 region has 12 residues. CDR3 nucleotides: TGTGCCAGCAAGGATTTCACAGATACGCAGTATTTT. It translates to CASKDFTDTQYF.

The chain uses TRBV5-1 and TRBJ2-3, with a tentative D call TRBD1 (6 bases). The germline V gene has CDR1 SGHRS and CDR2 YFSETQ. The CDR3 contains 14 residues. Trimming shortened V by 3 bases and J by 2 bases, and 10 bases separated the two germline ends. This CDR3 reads CASSSTGATDTQYF. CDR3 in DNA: TGCGCCAGCAGCTCGACAGGCGCCACAGATACGCAGTATTTT. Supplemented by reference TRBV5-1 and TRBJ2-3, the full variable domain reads KAGVTQTPRYLIKTRGQQVTLSCSPISGHRSVSWYQQTPGQGLQFLFEYFSETQRNKGNFPGRFSGRQFSNSRSEMNVSTLELGDSALYLCASSSTGATDTQYFGPGTRLTVL.

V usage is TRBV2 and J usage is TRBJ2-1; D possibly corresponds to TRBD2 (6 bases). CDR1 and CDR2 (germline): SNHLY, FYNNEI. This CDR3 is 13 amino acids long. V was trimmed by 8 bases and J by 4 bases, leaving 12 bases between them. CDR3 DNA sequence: TGTGCCAGCGGGACTGGGCCATACAATGAGCAGTTCTTC. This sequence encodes CASGTGPYNEQFF.

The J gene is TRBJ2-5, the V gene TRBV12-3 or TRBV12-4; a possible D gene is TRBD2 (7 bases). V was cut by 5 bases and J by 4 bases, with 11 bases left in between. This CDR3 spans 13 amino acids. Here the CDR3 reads CASSPGGLETQYF. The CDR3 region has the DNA TGTGCCAGCAGTCCCGGGGGGCTAGAGACCCAGTACTTC.